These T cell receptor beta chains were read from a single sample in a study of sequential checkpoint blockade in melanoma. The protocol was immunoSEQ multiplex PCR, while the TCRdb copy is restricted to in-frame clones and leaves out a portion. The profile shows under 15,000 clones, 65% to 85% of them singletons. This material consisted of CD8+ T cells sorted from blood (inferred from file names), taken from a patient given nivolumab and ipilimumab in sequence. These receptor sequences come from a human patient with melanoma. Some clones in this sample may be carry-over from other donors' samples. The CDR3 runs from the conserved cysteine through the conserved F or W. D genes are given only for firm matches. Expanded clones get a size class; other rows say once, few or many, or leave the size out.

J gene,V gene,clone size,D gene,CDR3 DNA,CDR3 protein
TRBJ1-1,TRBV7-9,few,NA,TGCGCCAGCAGCCCGTTCCGGAACACTGAAGCTTTCTTT,CASSPFRNTEAFF
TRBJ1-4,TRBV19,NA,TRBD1,TGTGCCAGTAGTATGTACACAGGGGGCGCTTATGAAAAACTGTTTTTT,CASSMYTGGAYEKLFF
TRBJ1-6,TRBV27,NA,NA,TGTGCCAGCAGTTTCCGGGTAGATTCACCCCTCCACTTT,CASSFRVDSPLHF
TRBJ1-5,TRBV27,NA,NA,TGTGCCAGCAGGTCCGGGACACGCAATCAGCCCCAGCATTTT,CASRSGTRNQPQHF
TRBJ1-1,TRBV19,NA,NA,TGTGCCAGTAGTCTGGCAGGGTGGAACACTGAAGCTTTCTTT,CASSLAGWNTEAFF
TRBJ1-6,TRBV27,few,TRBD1,TGTGCCAGCAGTGCCGGGACAGGGAATTCACCCCTCCACTTT,CASSAGTGNSPLHF
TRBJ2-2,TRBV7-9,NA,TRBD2,TGTGCCAGCCCCGGTCGGGAGGGAGCGAACACCGGGGAGCTGTTTTTT,CASPGREGANTGELFF
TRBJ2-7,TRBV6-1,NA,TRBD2,TGTGCCAGCAGCGTAGGACTAGCCTACGAGCAGTACTTC,CASSVGLAYEQYF
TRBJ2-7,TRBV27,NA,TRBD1,TGTGCCAGCAGGACAGGGGGCCCGGGGGAGCAGTACTTC,CASRTGGPGEQYF
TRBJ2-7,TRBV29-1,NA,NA,TGCAGCGTTGAAGAAGAGTCCTACGAGCAGTACTTC,CSVEEESYEQYF
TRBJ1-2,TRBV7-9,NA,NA,TGTGCCAGCAGCTCCGGAGGCTTCTATGGCTACACCTTC,CASSSGGFYGYTF
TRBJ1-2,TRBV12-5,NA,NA,TGTGCTAGTGGTTTAGACGGGAGAGGGAGTCACTATGGCTACACCTTC,CASGLDGRGSHYGYTF
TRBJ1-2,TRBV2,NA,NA,TGTGCCAGCAGTCAGCGGGCGGAGGGGCTCTATGGCTACACCTTC,CASSQRAEGLYGYTF
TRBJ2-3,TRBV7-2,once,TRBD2,TGTGCCAGCAGCTTAGATTGGGGACTAGCGGGCACAGATACGCAGTATTTT,CASSLDWGLAGTDTQYF
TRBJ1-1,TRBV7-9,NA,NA,TGTGCCAGCAGCTTAGTAGGGGTCACTGAAGCTTTCTTT,CASSLVGVTEAFF
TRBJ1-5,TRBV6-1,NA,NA,TGTGCCTGCAACAGGGATCCAAATCAGCCCCAGCATTTT,CACNRDPNQPQHF
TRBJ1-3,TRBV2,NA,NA,TGTGCCAGCAGTGACGGGATTATGGGAAACACCATATATTTT,CASSDGIMGNTIYF
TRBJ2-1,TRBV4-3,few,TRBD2,TGCGCCAGCAGCCAAAGCGTACTAGCGGGGGATTACAATGAGCAGTTCTTC,CASSQSVLAGDYNEQFF
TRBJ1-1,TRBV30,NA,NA,TGTGCCTGGAGGTGGAGAAACACTGAAGCTTTCTTT,CAWRWRNTEAFF
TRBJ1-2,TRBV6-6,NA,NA,TGTGCCAGCAGTTACTCGGGGGGGCAGGCGGTTGGCTACACCTTC,CASSYSGGQAVGYTF
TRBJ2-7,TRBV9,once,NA,TGTGCCAGCGTCAGGCTCTCCTACGAGCAGTACTTC,CASVRLSYEQYF
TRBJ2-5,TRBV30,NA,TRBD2,TGTGCCTGGAGTGCGGGGGGTCAGGAGACCCAGTACTTC,CAWSAGGQETQYF
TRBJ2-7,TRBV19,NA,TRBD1,TGTGCCAGTAGCTGGGACAGAAACGAGCAGTACTTC,CASSWDRNEQYF
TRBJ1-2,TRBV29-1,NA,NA,TGCAGCGTTGAAGGGGGCCCGACAGTAGCGGGCTATGGCTACACCTTC,CSVEGGPTVAGYGYTF
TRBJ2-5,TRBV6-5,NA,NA,TGTGCCAGCAGTTACGGTCAGGGTGTGGAGACCCAGTACTTC,CASSYGQGVETQYF
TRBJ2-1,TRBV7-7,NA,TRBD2,TGTGCCAGCAGCTTAGAGCGGGGGGGCCGGGATGAGCAGTTCTTC,CASSLERGGRDEQFF
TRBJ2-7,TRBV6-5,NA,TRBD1,TGTGCCAGCAGTTACTCGCGGGACAGGCTCAACGAGCAGTACTTC,CASSYSRDRLNEQYF
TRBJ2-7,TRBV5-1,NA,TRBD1,TGCGCCAGCAGCTGGGACAGCTACGAGCAGTACTTC,CASSWDSYEQYF
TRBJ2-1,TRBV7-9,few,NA,TGTGCCAGCAGCTTAGCTACTGGGCTTGGAACCCAGTTCTTC,CASSLATGLGTQFF
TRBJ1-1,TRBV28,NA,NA,TGTGCCAGCAGTTTAAGATGGAGCGGGTGGGGGAACACTGAAGCTTTCTTT,CASSLRWSGWGNTEAFF
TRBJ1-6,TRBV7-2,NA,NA,TGTGCCAGCAGCGCGGGACGGCTTGCCTCACCTTTTTATTCACCCCTCCACTTT,CASSAGRLASPFYSPLHF
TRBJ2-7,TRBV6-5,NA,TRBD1,TGTGCCAGCAGAGGGACAGGGAGCTACGAGCAGTACTTC,CASRGTGSYEQYF
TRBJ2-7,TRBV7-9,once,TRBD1,TGTGCCAGCAGCTTAGGAGGGACAGGGGGATCCCCCTACGAGCAGTACTTC,CASSLGGTGGSPYEQYF
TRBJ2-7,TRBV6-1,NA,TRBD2,TGTGCCAGCAGTGAAGCGCTGTACGGGGGGGTTTACGAGCAGTACTTC,CASSEALYGGVYEQYF
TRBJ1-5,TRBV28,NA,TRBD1,TGTGCCAGCAGACATGCGAGGACAGGGAGCAATCAGCCCCAGCATTTT,CASRHARTGSNQPQHF
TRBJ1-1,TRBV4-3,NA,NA,TGCGCCAGCAGCCAAGATCGTCAGGGCCTGGCTGAAGCTTTCTTT,CASSQDRQGLAEAFF
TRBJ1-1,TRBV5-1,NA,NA,TGCGCCAGCAGCTTGGGGCGGGCGGTTATGAACACTGAAGCTTTCTTT,CASSLGRAVMNTEAFF
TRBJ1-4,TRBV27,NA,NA,TGTGCCAGCAGTTCCCGGGGGTTAACTAATGAAAAACTGTTTTTT,CASSSRGLTNEKLFF